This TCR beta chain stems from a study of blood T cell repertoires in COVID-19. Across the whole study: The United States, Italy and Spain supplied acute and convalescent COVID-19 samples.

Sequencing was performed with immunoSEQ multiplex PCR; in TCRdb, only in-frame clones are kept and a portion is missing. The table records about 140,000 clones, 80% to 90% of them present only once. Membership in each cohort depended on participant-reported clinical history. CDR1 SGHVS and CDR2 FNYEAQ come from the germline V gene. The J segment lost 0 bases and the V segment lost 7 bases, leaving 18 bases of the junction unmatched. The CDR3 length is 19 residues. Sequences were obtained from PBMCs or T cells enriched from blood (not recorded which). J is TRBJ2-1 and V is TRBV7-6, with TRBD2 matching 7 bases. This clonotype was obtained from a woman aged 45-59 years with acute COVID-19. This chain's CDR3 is CASILWGRLAVSSYNEQFF. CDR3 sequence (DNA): TGTGCCAGCATCCTATGGGGGAGACTAGCCGTTAGCTCCTACAATGAGCAGTTCTTC.